This entry describes one T cell receptor beta chain. This clone was found once. The clone's antigen remains unknown. No quality values exist for individual bases; no much larger clone is one base distant. This entry is derived from a study of Ad26.COV2.S vaccination and SARS-CoV-2 variants (dated by TCRdb to the early 2020s). With regard to the full study: Vaccine-arm donors were drawn from COV1001, a multicentre, randomized, double-blind, placebo-controlled phase I-IIa trial of Ad26.COV2.S in healthy adults. Ad26.COV2.S was given intramuscularly at 5x10^10 or 1x10^11 viral particles, as a single shot or as two shots 56 days apart. TCRbeta repertoire sequencing was used to assess the specificity and breadth of SARS-CoV-2-reactive T cell receptors after Ad26.COV2.S vaccination. A total of 32 samples were included in the TCR-sequenced set, comprising approximately 20 Ad26.COV2.S vaccine recipients, 5 placebo recipients and 8 SARS-CoV-2 convalescent individuals. Trial participants were randomized into five groups of five, in which low-dose or high-dose Ad26.COV2.S was given once or twice, or placebo was given on both occasions. Blinding of investigators to trial group allocation was maintained during experiments and outcome assessment.

Explained via the paper, the treatment or condition label denotes: 15 to 20 received Ad26.COV2.S at low or high dose, single or two shots; five or six received placebo; per-sample allocation not given. Repertoires of vaccine and placebo recipients were sequenced from samples collected on day 63 after the first injection. Cohort 1b enrolled 25 adults aged 18-55 years at a single site in Boston, USA, between 29 July and 7 August 2020. Ad26.COV2.S was a replication-incompetent adenovirus type 26 vector that expressed a prefusion-stabilized SARS-CoV-2 spike protein derived from the original Wuhan strain. Trimming takes 6 bases from V and 6 bases from J, and the germline ends sit 7 bases apart. The germline V gene (reference sequence) provides CDR1 SGHKS and CDR2 YYEKEE. CDR3 length: 11 amino acids, cysteine to phenylalanine. Only CDR3 DNA remains: 33 bases, in frame from the first base. Broader findings and caveats from the paper: According to the authors, total T cell responses may have been underestimated by the TCR breadth and depth analyses. Substantial breadth of spike-specific CD8+ and CD4+ T cell responses was reported after vaccination. Ad26.COV2.S recipients had higher spike-specific TCR breadth than placebo recipients (P = 0.0014). The study lacked the statistical power to compare responses across vaccine doses or regimens. Non-spike TCR breadth was comparable between vaccine and placebo recipients, consistent with the vaccine containing only spike.

The immunoSEQ Assay was used to sequence TCRbeta CDR3 regions. After extraction, genomic DNA underwent amplification by bias-controlled multiplex PCR, followed by high-throughput sequencing. The source study handled its data this way. To quantify the absolute abundance of every unique TCRbeta CDR3 region, sequences were collapsed and filtered. T cell fraction was estimated by normalization of TCRbeta template counts to usable DNA, with usable DNA being measured through amplification of reference genes present in all nucleated cells. Repertoire TCRs were annotated as SARS-CoV-2-specific by exact matching of V gene, CDR3 amino acid sequence and J gene to a known reactive TCR set. The reference SARS-CoV-2 TCR set came from MIRA and was filtered for enrichment in COVID-19-positive ImmuneCODE repertoires, removing public or cross-reactive TCRs. Using the MIRA antigens, annotated TCRs were further analysed by specific ORF or by position within an ORF. Depth was the summed frequency of annotated unique rearrangements, while breadth was defined as annotated unique rearrangements over total unique productive rearrangements. TCR breadth was compared between groups using two-sided Wilcoxon rank-sum tests. In TCRdb, the immuneACCESS table is reduced to in-frame sequences with V and J assigned. These tables do not hold every clone; where another copy was compared, an unresolved V gene accounts for under half, and the others remain unexplained. The DNA was the basis for D and trimming; V, J and clone size are from that table. In all, the sample holds around 370,000 clones, and more than 75% of those were seen once. 3% to 4% of the sample lies in the top ten.

The V and J genes are TRBV5-5 and TRBJ2-1; matching of 6 bases hints at TRBD1 as the D gene. The sequences come from peripheral blood, collected in a trial of Ad26.COV2.S vaccine versus placebo. The sequence derives from a person aged 18 to 59 who received the Ad26.COV2.S COVID-19 vaccine or a placebo. The CDR3 reads CASTQGNEQFF. The nucleotide sequence reads TGTGCCAGCACACAGGGCAATGAGCAGTTCTTC.